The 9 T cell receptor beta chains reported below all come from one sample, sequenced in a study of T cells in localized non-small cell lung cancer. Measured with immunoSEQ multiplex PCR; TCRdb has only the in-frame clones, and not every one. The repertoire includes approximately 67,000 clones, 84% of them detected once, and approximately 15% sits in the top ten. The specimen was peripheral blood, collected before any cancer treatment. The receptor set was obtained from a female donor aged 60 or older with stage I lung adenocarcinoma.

The CDR3 DNA follows: TGTGCCAGTAGCTCCCTAGCGGGGGCCTACGAGCAGTACTTC. Its translation: CASSSLAGAYEQYF. V gene TRBV19 combines with J gene TRBJ2-7, with TRBD2 matching over 10 bases. CDR3 length: 14 amino acids. Germline assignment: CDR1 LNHDA and CDR2 SQIVND (reference sequence). Trimming took 6 bases from V and 2 from J; bases not matched to a gene: 4. Using reference TRBV19 and TRBJ2-7 for the parts outside the CDR3, the full variable domain is DGGITQSPKYLFRKEGQNVTLSCEQNLNHDAMYWYRQDPGQGLRLIYYSQIVNDFQKGDIAEGYSVSREKKESFPLTVTSAQKNPTAFYLCASSSLAGAYEQYFGPGTRLTVT.

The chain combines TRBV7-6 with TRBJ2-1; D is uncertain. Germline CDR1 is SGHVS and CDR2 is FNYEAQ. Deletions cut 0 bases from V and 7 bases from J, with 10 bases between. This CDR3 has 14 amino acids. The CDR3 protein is CASSLASLTNEQFF. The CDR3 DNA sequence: TGTGCCAGCAGCTTAGCGTCACTAACTAATGAGCAGTTCTTC.

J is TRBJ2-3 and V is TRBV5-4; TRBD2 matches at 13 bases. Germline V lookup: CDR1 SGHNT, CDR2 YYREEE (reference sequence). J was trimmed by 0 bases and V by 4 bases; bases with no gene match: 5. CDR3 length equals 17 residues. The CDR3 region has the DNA TGTGCCAGCAGCCTCACTAGCGGGGGGGCTAGCACAGATACGCAGTATTTT. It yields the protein CASSLTSGGASTDTQYF.

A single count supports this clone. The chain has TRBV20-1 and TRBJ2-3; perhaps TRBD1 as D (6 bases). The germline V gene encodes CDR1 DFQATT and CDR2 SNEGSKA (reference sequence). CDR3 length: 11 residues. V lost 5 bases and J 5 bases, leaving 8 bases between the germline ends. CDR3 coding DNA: TGCAGTGCTCAGGACAGAGATACGCAGTATTTT. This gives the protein CSAQDRDTQYF.

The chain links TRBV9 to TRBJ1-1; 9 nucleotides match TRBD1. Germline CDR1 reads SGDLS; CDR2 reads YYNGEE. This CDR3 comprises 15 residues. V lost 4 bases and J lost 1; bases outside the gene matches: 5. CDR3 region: CASSSMTGGNTEAFF. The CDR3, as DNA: TGTGCCAGCAGCTCAATGACAGGGGGGAACACTGAAGCTTTCTTT.

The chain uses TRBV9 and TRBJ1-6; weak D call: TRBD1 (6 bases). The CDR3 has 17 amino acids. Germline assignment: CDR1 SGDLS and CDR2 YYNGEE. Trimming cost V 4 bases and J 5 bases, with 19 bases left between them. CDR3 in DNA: TGTGCCAGCAGCCTTCGGGGGGCCCAGGGCAATAATTCACCCCTCCACTTT. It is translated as CASSLRGAQGNNSPLHF. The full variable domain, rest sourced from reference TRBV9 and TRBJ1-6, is DSGVTQTPKHLITATGQRVTLRCSPRSGDLSVYWYQQSLDQGLQFLIQYYNGEERAKGNILERFSAQQFPDLHSELNLSSLELGDSALYFCASSLRGAQGNNSPLHFGNGTRLTVT.

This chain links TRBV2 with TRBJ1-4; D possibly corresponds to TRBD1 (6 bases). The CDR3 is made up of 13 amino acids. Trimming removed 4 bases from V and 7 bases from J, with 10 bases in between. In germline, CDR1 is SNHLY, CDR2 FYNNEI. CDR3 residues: CASSVRGGEKLFF. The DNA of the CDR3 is TGTGCCAGCAGTGTCAGGGGTGGTGAAAAACTGTTTTTT.

Written as DNA, the CDR3 is TGTGCCAGCAATTATTACCAGGGGGCGGCGAATGAGCAGTTCTTC. Translating gives CASNYYQGAANEQFF. The V and J genes are TRBV6-5 and TRBJ2-1; TRBD1 agrees at 8 bases. Germline V CDR1 and CDR2: MNHEY, SVGAGI. The CDR3 totals 15 residues. The trim removed 7 bases at V and 7 bases at J, leaving 12 bases unmatched.

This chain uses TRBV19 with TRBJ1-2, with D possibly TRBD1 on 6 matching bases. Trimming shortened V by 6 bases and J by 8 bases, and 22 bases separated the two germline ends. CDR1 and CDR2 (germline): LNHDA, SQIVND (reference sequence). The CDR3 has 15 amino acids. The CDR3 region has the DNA TGTGCCAGTAGCGATCCACTCAGGGGAAAGAAGGGCTACACCTTC. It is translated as CASSDPLRGKKGYTF. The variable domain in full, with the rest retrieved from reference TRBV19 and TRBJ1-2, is DGGITQSPKYLFRKEGQNVTLSCEQNLNHDAMYWYRQDPGQGLRLIYYSQIVNDFQKGDIAEGYSVSREKKESFPLTVTSAQKNPTAFYLCASSDPLRGKKGYTFGSGTRLTVV.